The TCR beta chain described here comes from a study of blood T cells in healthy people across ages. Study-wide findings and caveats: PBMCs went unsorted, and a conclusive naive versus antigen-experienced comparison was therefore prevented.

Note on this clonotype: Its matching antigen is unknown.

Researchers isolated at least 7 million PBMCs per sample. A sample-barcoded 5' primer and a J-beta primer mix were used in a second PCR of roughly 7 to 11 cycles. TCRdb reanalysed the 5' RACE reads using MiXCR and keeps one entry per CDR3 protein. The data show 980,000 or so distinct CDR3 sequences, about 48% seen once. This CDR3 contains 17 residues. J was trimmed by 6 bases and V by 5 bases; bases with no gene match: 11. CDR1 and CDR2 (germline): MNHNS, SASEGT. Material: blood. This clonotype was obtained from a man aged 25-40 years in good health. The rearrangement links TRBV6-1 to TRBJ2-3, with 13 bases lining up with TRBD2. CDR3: CASSPGLAGALRDTQYF. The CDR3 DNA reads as TGTGCCAGCAGTCCCGGACTAGCGGGGGCCCTTAGGGATACGCAGTATTTT.